The 27 T cell receptor gamma chains below come from one sample, sequenced in a study of Vδ1+ human thymocytes. Study conclusions and caveats: Highly polyclonal TRG and TRD repertoires with Gaussian CDR3 length distributions appeared in thymus.

The template was reverse-transcribed extracted RNA. Multiplex PCR used pooled V-gene forward primers and a constant-region reverse primer to amplify CDR3s. TCRdb called clones anew from the multiplex PCR reads with CATT. The table lists 35,000 or so gamma-chain clones, 20% to 25% of them singletons. Their antigen targets remain unknown. Sequenced material: Vdelta1+ gamma-delta thymocytes from the thymus. Described subset: FACS-sorted CD3+ TCRalphabeta- TCRVdelta1+ TCRVdelta2- thymocytes. The receptor set was obtained from a girl under two years old who had congenital heart surgery.

In its sample, this clone was seen a few times. This rearrangement joins TRGV3 to TRGJ1 or TRGJ2. Germline V lookup: CDR1 VTNTFY, CDR2 YDVSTARD (reference sequence). The CDR3 spans 13 residues. Trimming at V came to 0 bases and at J to 5 bases, leaving 4 bases not matched to a gene. The CDR3 loop is CATWDRFDYKKLF. Here the CDR3 DNA reads TGTGCCACCTGGGACAGGTTCGATTATAAGAAACTCTTT.

This clone was recorded a few times. This chain connects TRGV9 to TRGJP1. V was clipped by 5 bases and J by 7 bases; unmatched bases: 1. Germline V CDR1 and CDR2: GITISATS, ISYDGTV (reference sequence). CDR3 length equals 11 residues. The chain's CDR3 is CALWGGWFKIF. The CDR3 coding sequence is TGTGCCTTGTGGGGTGGTTGGTTCAAGATATTT.

This clone turned up a few times. The sample carries other DNA sequences with the same CDR3. The V gene is TRGV9, the J gene TRGJ1 or TRGJ2. V lost 0 bases and J lost 9; bases outside the gene matches: 5. This CDR3 has 12 residues. CDR1 GITISATS and CDR2 ISYDGTV come from the germline V gene (reference sequence). The DNA of the CDR3 is TGTGCCTTGTGGGAGGTGCACGGTAAGAAACTCTTT. Protein product: CALWEVHGKKLF.

The chain recombines TRGV2 with TRGJ1 or TRGJ2. This CDR3 comprises 11 residues. Germline V gene data show CDR1 as EGSNGY and CDR2 as YDSYNSKV. V lost 0 bases to trimming and J lost 16 bases; unmatched junction nucleotides: 9. The CDR3 region is CATWDGPNMLF. In nucleotides, the CDR3 is TGTGCCACCTGGGACGGGCCAAACATGCTCTTT.

The table lists this clone with a few counts. A read error may be the cause here, since a much bigger clone is one base away. The V gene is TRGV8, the J gene TRGJ1 or TRGJ2. Germline trimming cut 2 bases from V and 5 bases from J; bases unmatched to any gene: 3. CDR3 length: 12 residues. CDR1 and CDR2 (germline): VENAVY, YDSYNSRV. CDR3 bases: TGTGCCACCTGGGATACTCATTATAAGAAACTCTTT. Protein sequence: CATWDTHYKKLF.

The chain uses TRGV8 and TRGJ1 or TRGJ2. Trimming cost V 2 bases and J 8 bases; bases outside gene matches: 15. The CDR3 is 15 residues long. The V gene's germline CDR1 is VENAVY and CDR2 YDSYNSRV. This CDR3 is CATWDIRPEYHKKLF. CDR3 DNA: TGTGCCACCTGGGATATAAGGCCTGAATATCATAAGAAACTCTTT.

In its sample, this clone was seen a few times. Compared with germline, one end of the junction differs, possibly owing to a read error. The gene calls are TRGV2 and TRGJ1 or TRGJ2. CDR1 EGSNGY and CDR2 YDSYNSKV come from the germline V gene. This CDR3 region has 11 residues. The CDR3 loop reads CATWDGPRKTF. Here the CDR3 DNA reads TGTGCCACCTGGGACGGCCCTCGGAAAACTTTT.

As concerns this clone: This same CDR3 is encoded by further DNA sequences in the sample. The chain is built from TRGV4 and TRGJP2. CDR1 is EGSTGY, CDR2 YDSYTSSV, per germline. The CDR3 spans 15 residues. V lost 0 bases, J lost 3 bases, and 4 bases stayed unmatched. The CDR3 coding sequence is TGTGCCACCTGGGATGGGCGGCGTAGTGATTGGATCAAGACGTTT. Translating it yields CATWDGRRSDWIKTF.

About this clone itself: A much bigger clone sits one base away, suggesting this may be a read error. The chain is built from TRGV3 and TRGJ1 or TRGJ2. CDR3 length equals 11 residues. The V and J ends lost 5 bases and 5 bases, in that order; junction bases with no gene match: 3. Per germline, CDR1 VTNTFY and CDR2 YDVSTARD (reference sequence). The CDR3 loop reads CATWANYKKLF. The CDR3 DNA sequence: TGTGCCACCTGGGCTAATTATAAGAAACTCTTT.

In the case of this clone: The junction shows a germline mismatch at one end, possibly a read error. V usage is TRGV2 and J usage is TRGJ1 or TRGJ2. The germline V gene has CDR1 EGSNGY and CDR2 YDSYNSKV. The CDR3 sequence is 13 residues long. The CDR3 sequence is CATWDTTNEKLFF. The CDR3 DNA reads as TGTGCCACCTGGGACACAACTAATGAAAAACTGTTTTTT.

Regarding this clone: The same CDR3 can be traced to other DNA sequences in this sample. The J gene is TRGJ1 or TRGJ2, the V gene TRGV2. The V gene end was trimmed by 2 bases and the J gene end by 6 bases; junction bases not matched to a gene: 4. Germline loops: CDR1 EGSNGY, CDR2 YDSYNSKV. CDR3 length: 12 residues. CDR3 region: CATWDVRYKKLF. The CDR3 bases are TGTGCCACCTGGGACGTTCGTTATAAGAAACTCTTT.

This chain links TRGV4 with TRGJ1 or TRGJ2. The germline V gene has CDR1 EGSTGY and CDR2 YDSYTSSV. The V gene end was trimmed by 9 bases and the J gene end by 3 bases; junction bases not matched to a gene: 11. The CDR3 covers 13 residues. This CDR3 reads CATLGCFYYKKLF. The CDR3 DNA sequence: TGTGCCACCCTGGGCTGTTTTTATTATAAGAAACTCTTT.

The chain has TRGV2 and TRGJ1 or TRGJ2. Germline lookup yields CDR1 EGSNGY and CDR2 YDSYNSKV. Trimming cost V 0 bases and J 4 bases; bases outside gene matches: 9. This CDR3 comprises 15 residues. As DNA, the CDR3 is TGTGCCACCTGGGACGGGCGACATCGGTATTATAAGAAACTCTTT. It encodes CATWDGRHRYYKKLF.

The table lists this clone with a few counts. The chain employs TRGV4 and TRGJP2. V shed 1 base and J 2 bases; nucleotides not matched to a gene: 7. Germline V lookup: CDR1 EGSTGY, CDR2 YDSYTSSV. CDR3 length: 16 amino acids. Here the CDR3 DNA reads TGTGCCACCTGGGATGGAGGAGGCAGTAGTGATTGGATCAAGACGTTT. Translating gives CATWDGGGSSDWIKTF.

This clone was seen more than once but under ten times. The V call is TRGV2, the J call TRGJ1 or TRGJ2. CDR3 length: 10 amino acids. The germline gives CDR1 EGSNGY, CDR2 YDSYNSKV. With 4 bases clipped from V and 14 bases from J, the junction kept 8 bases outside the gene matches. CDR3 nucleotide sequence: TGTGCCACCTGGGATGTTGAGGAACTCTTT. It codes for CATWDVEELF.

The chain combines TRGV9 with TRGJP2. This CDR3 comprises 17 residues. The V gene's germline CDR1 is GITISATS and CDR2 ISYDGTV (reference sequence). V gave up 3 bases and J gave up 2 bases; unmatched junction bases: 12. The CDR3 coding sequence is TGTGCCTTGTGGGAGCTGATAGGGATGAGTAGTGATTGGATCAAGACGTTT. As protein: CALWELIGMSSDWIKTF.

In its sample, this clone was seen a few times. One junction end does not reproduce the germline sequence, and a read error may be involved. The chain links TRGV3 to TRGJP2. Germline V gives CDR1 VTNTFY, CDR2 YDVSTARD (reference sequence). This CDR3 is built from 14 residues. For the CDR3, the DNA is TGTGCCACCTGGGGCAGGCCAAGTGATTGGATCAAGACGTTT. This gives the protein CATWGRPSDWIKTF.

This clone was counted a few times. The chain is built from TRGV4 and TRGJ1 or TRGJ2. CDR3 size: 12 residues. V was pared by 4 bases and J by 9 bases, with 9 bases of the junction left unmatched. Per the germline V gene, CDR1 is EGSTGY and CDR2 is YDSYTSSV. CDR3 nucleotides: TGTGCCACCTGGGAGCCCCGGGGTAAGAAACTCTTT. This gives the protein CATWEPRGKKLF.

This clone has more than one count but fewer than ten. V gene TRGV4 combines with J gene TRGJ1 or TRGJ2. J gave up 4 bases and V 2 bases, and 8 bases lay outside the gene matches. In germline, CDR1 is EGSTGY, CDR2 YDSYTSSV. This CDR3 region has 14 residues. CDR3 in DNA: TGTGCCACCTGGGATGCCCGATGGTATTATAAGAAACTCTTT. Amino acids: CATWDARWYYKKLF.

The rearrangement uses TRGV3 and TRGJ1 or TRGJ2. CDR1 is VTNTFY, CDR2 YDVSTARD, per germline (reference sequence). With 0 bases clipped from V and 13 bases from J, the junction kept 3 bases outside the gene matches. The CDR3 loop spans 10 amino acids. CDR3 residues: CATWDRRKLF. The DNA of the CDR3 is TGTGCCACCTGGGACAGGCGCAAACTCTTT.

This chain links TRGV4 with TRGJP2. CDR1 is EGSTGY, CDR2 YDSYTSSV, per germline. V lost 4 bases and J lost 6; bases outside the gene matches: 11. This CDR3 has 15 amino acids. CDR3 coding DNA: TGTGCCACCTGGGAGGGGGAGGCGCGTGATTGGATCAAGACGTTT. Translated, it gives CATWEGEARDWIKTF.

This clone came up a few times. One end of the junction is discordant with germline, which a read error may explain. The J gene is TRGJ1 or TRGJ2, the V gene TRGV4. The germline CDR1 and CDR2 sequences are EGSTGY and YDSYTSSV. CDR3 length equals 9 residues. CDR3 nucleotides: TGTGCCTCCTGGGATGGGCGACTCTTT. Its protein product is CASWDGRLF.

V and J are TRGV9 and TRGJ1 or TRGJ2. The CDR3 sequence is 15 residues long. The V and J ends lost 2 bases and 6 bases, in that order; junction bases with no gene match: 13. Germline V CDR1 and CDR2: GITISATS, ISYDGTV (reference sequence). The CDR3 loop is CALWEAPLVSYKKLF. CDR3 sequence (DNA): TGTGCCTTGTGGGAGGCCCCTTTAGTAAGTTATAAGAAACTCTTT.

V usage is TRGV3 and J usage is TRGJ1 or TRGJ2. CDR1 is VTNTFY, CDR2 YDVSTARD, per germline (reference sequence). This CDR3 spans 15 amino acids. V lost 0 bases and J lost 2; bases outside the gene matches: 7. Here the CDR3 reads CATWDRPAHYYKKLF. CDR3 nucleotides: TGTGCCACCTGGGACAGGCCGGCCCATTATTATAAGAAACTCTTT.

This chain connects TRGV2 to TRGJ1 or TRGJ2. After removal of 3 bases from V and 6 bases from J, the junction contained 11 bases not matched to a gene. Germline CDR1 and CDR2: EGSNGY and YDSYNSKV. The CDR3 is 14 amino acids. The CDR3 here is CATWDCPSGYKKLF. CDR3 in DNA: TGTGCCACCTGGGACTGCCCCTCGGGTTATAAGAAACTCTTT.

The table lists this clone with a few counts. The genes are TRGV3 and TRGJ1 or TRGJ2. In germline, CDR1 is VTNTFY, CDR2 YDVSTARD (reference sequence). Trimming cost V 3 bases and J 4 bases; bases outside gene matches: 9. This CDR3 contains 14 residues. CDR3 in DNA: TGTGCCACCTGGGACGGTGACTCCTATTATAAGAAACTCTTT. Encoded protein: CATWDGDSYYKKLF.

The V gene is TRGV2, the J gene TRGJ1 or TRGJ2. The CDR3 has 10 residues. Germline CDR1 is EGSNGY and CDR2 is YDSYNSKV. Trimming removed 6 bases from V and 8 bases from J; junction bases left unmatched: 4. CDR3 residues: CATWIHKKLF. DNA of the CDR3: TGTGCCACCTGGATCCATAAGAAACTCTTT.